The 28 T cell receptor beta chains listed next were all sequenced from one sample in a study of CD8+ T cells in alopecia areata. Following extraction, RNA underwent reverse transcription to cDNA, which served as the sequencing template. Profiling relied on immunoSEQ multiplex PCR, and the TCRdb table lists in-frame clones only, not all of them. This table has 100,000 to 150,000 clones, around 45% appearing once. The source material was NKG2D-low CD8+ T cells sorted from blood. The receptors here all came from a human donor with alopecia areata.

The genes are TRBV7-2 and TRBJ2-1, with TRBD2 matching over 8 bases. Germline V gene lookup returns CDR1 SGHTA and CDR2 FQGNSA. V gave up 4 bases and J gave up 15 bases; unmatched junction bases: 5. CDR3 length: 11 amino acids. The CDR3 DNA reads as TGTGCCAGCAGCTGGGGACTAGTGCGGTTCTTC. Amino acid sequence: CASSWGLVRFF.

The gene calls are TRBV29-1 and TRBJ2-3; the match to TRBD1 covers 8 bases. Germline CDR1 is SQVTM and CDR2 is ANQGSEA. The CDR3 loop spans 13 amino acids. Trimming removed 5 bases from V and 2 bases from J; junction bases left unmatched: 3. CDR3 in amino acids: CSVRTGHTDTQYF. In DNA form, the CDR3 reads TGCAGCGTTCGGACAGGGCACACAGATACGCAGTATTTT.

The chain employs TRBV29-1 and TRBJ2-1; D perhaps matches TRBD1 (6 bases). Germline assignment: CDR1 SQVTM and CDR2 ANQGSEA. With 2 bases removed from V and 6 bases from J, the gap between germline ends came to 20 bases. The CDR3 has 16 residues. The CDR3 coding sequence is TGCAGCGTTGAATCGGGACAATACGATCGTGGCAATGAGCAGTTCTTC. As protein: CSVESGQYDRGNEQFF.

This clone was observed a handful of times. The rearrangement joins TRBV29-1 to TRBJ1-2; D may be TRBD1 (5 bases). This CDR3 is built from 12 residues. Trimming pared 7 bases from V and 8 bases from J, leaving 17 bases between. Germline V lookup: CDR1 SQVTM, CDR2 ANQGSEA. CDR3 sequence: CSAPGHLGGYTF. CDR3 sequence (DNA): TGCAGCGCCCCCGGACACTTGGGCGGCTACACCTTC.

V usage is TRBV29-1 and J usage is TRBJ2-7, with D maybe TRBD1 (5 bases). V was trimmed by 7 bases and J by 5 bases, leaving 24 bases between them. Germline lookup yields CDR1 SQVTM and CDR2 ANQGSEA. The CDR3 covers 15 residues. CDR3: CSALGIQVKVNEQYF. In nucleotides, the CDR3 is TGCAGCGCTTTGGGTATACAGGTAAAGGTTAACGAGCAGTACTTC.

This chain links TRBV30 with TRBJ2-3; no definite D call. CDR1 GTSNPN and CDR2 SVGIG come from the germline V gene (reference sequence). V was clipped by 0 bases and J by 0 bases, with 4 bases between them. The CDR3 has 13 amino acids. CDR3 nucleotides: TGTGCCTGGAGTGTGGCAAGCACAGATACGCAGTATTTT. It codes for CAWSVASTDTQYF.

This rearrangement joins TRBV14 to TRBJ2-6; tentative D call: TRBD1 (6 bases). This CDR3 contains 18 residues. Germline CDR1 reads SGHDN; CDR2 reads FVKESK. V was cut by 0 bases and J by 3 bases, with 15 bases left in between. The CDR3 DNA sequence: TGTGCCAGCAGCCAAGATCAGGGGTACTCTGATGGGGCCAACGTCCTGACTTTC. It codes for CASSQDQGYSDGANVLTF.

V is TRBV5-6 and J is TRBJ1-1; D gene ambiguous. The CDR3 totals 11 residues. The V gene's germline CDR1 is SGHDT and CDR2 YYEEEE. V was pared by 2 bases and J by 7 bases, with 6 bases between. The CDR3 sequence: CASSFSLEAFF. The CDR3 region has the DNA TGTGCCAGCAGCTTTTCGCTTGAAGCTTTCTTT.

This chain joins TRBV30 and TRBJ2-7; D remains ambiguous. V lost 2 bases to trimming and J lost 0 bases, with 11 bases between them. The CDR3 is 14 residues long. Germline loops: CDR1 GTSNPN, CDR2 SVGIG (reference sequence). The CDR3 loop is CAWSRPQSSYEQYF. The CDR3 nucleotides are TGTGCCTGGAGTCGGCCCCAATCCTCCTACGAGCAGTACTTC.

The chain couples TRBV27 to TRBJ2-3, with 9 bases matching TRBD2. Germline values: CDR1 MNHEY, CDR2 SMNVEV (reference sequence). This CDR3 is 15 amino acids long. V gave up 3 bases and J gave up 2 bases; unmatched junction bases: 3. Here the CDR3 reads CASSFGLAYTDTQYF. The CDR3 DNA follows: TGTGCCAGCAGTTTTGGACTAGCGTACACAGATACGCAGTATTTT.

The chain recombines TRBV4-1 with TRBJ2-7; D unclear. The V gene's germline CDR1 is MGHRA and CDR2 YSYEKL. V dropped 4 bases and J dropped 2 bases, with 12 bases sitting between them. The CDR3 extends over 14 amino acids. This CDR3 reads CASSPESSPYEQYF. CDR3 bases: TGCGCCAGCAGCCCGGAGAGCTCCCCCTACGAGCAGTACTTC.

CDR3: CASSQGSGSNQPQHF. CDR3 coding DNA: TGCGCCAGCAGCCAGGGTAGCGGGAGCAATCAGCCCCAGCATTTT. The V and J genes are TRBV4-1 and TRBJ1-5; D uncertain. Trimming cost V 3 bases and J 1 base, with 10 bases left between them. Germline loops: CDR1 MGHRA, CDR2 YSYEKL. The CDR3 extends over 15 amino acids.

CDR3 loop: CASSQVEGTGELFF. The CDR3 DNA is TGCGCCAGCAGCCAAGTAGAAGGTACCGGGGAGCTGTTTTTT. This rearrangement joins TRBV4-1 to TRBJ2-2; D is ambiguous. Trimming shortened V by 1 base and J by 5 bases, and 8 bases separated the two germline ends. This CDR3 region has 14 residues. In germline, CDR1 is MGHRA, CDR2 YSYEKL.

The sample holds a few counts of this clone. J is TRBJ2-7 and V is TRBV4-3; D is uncertain. V was pared by 1 base and J by 4 bases, with 14 bases between. Germline CDR1 is LGHNA and CDR2 is YSLEER. The CDR3 length is 15 residues. The CDR3 bases are TGCGCCAGCAGCCAAGTTGTCGGGCGTGGGTACGAGCAGTACTTC. Protein sequence: CASSQVVGRGYEQYF.

This clone was picked up a small number of times. The same CDR3 arises from other DNA sequences in this sample as well. The rearrangement joins TRBV7-2 to TRBJ2-1; D unresolved. Germline V gene sequence: CDR1 SGHTA, CDR2 FQGNSA. V lost 1 base, J lost 6 bases, and 4 bases lay in between. The CDR3 totals 12 residues. CDR3 bases: TGTGCCAGCAGCTTAGGTTCCAATGAGCAGTTCTTC. Its translation: CASSLGSNEQFF.

The genes are TRBV11-2 and TRBJ2-1, with 9 bases identical to TRBD2. V gave up 1 base and J gave up 8 bases; unmatched junction bases: 3. The germline V gene encodes CDR1 SGHAT and CDR2 FQNNGV. This CDR3 contains 14 residues. The CDR3 reads CASSLGGGAYEQFF. The CDR3 DNA is TGTGCCAGCAGCTTAGGCGGGGGGGCCTATGAGCAGTTCTTC.

The chain links TRBV29-1 to TRBJ2-7; D could derive from TRBD1 or TRBD2 (7 bases each). The V and J ends lost 5 bases and 2 bases respectively, with 10 bases between them. CDR3 length: 12 amino acids. The germline V gene has CDR1 SQVTM and CDR2 ANQGSEA. CDR3 loop: CSVQGGAYEQYF. Here the CDR3 DNA reads TGCAGCGTTCAGGGGGGGGCCTACGAGCAGTACTTC.

V is TRBV9 and J is TRBJ2-1; no firm D call. Trimming took 0 bases from V and 8 from J, leaving 6 bases between them. The CDR3 loop spans 12 amino acids. The germline gives CDR1 SGDLS, CDR2 YYNGEE. CDR3 amino acids: CASSVAIDEQFF. Written as DNA, the CDR3 is TGTGCCAGCAGCGTAGCTATCGATGAGCAGTTCTTC. The full variable domain, its missing parts supplied by reference TRBV9 and TRBJ2-1, is DSGVTQTPKHLITATGQRVTLRCSPRSGDLSVYWYQQSLDQGLQFLIQYYNGEERAKGNILERFSAQQFPDLHSELNLSSLELGDSALYFCASSVAIDEQFFGPGTRLTVL.

This rearrangement joins TRBV29-1 to TRBJ2-7, with D perhaps matching TRBD1 (5 bases). Trimming shortened V by 2 bases and J by 1 base, and 6 bases separated the two germline ends. Germline V lookup: CDR1 SQVTM, CDR2 ANQGSEA. There are 12 residues in the CDR3. The CDR3 DNA follows: TGCAGCGTTGAACAGGGTTCCTACGAGCAGTACTTC. This gives the protein CSVEQGSYEQYF.

The V gene is TRBV30, the J gene TRBJ1-2; D ambiguous. The CDR3 sequence is 14 residues long. V lost 3 bases, J lost 5 bases, and 16 bases lay in between. The germline gives CDR1 GTSNPN, CDR2 SVGIG (reference sequence). Here the CDR3 reads CAWSDDGDTYGYTF. CDR3 DNA: TGTGCCTGGAGCGATGACGGCGACACATATGGCTACACCTTC.

The rearrangement uses TRBV27 and TRBJ2-1; the D is unclear. In germline, CDR1 is MNHEY, CDR2 SMNVEV (reference sequence). The germline V and J ends were trimmed by 5 bases and 4 bases, with 6 bases remaining between them. The CDR3 sequence is 12 residues long. CDR3 nucleotide sequence: TGTGCCAGCAGTCAAGATTACAATGAGCAGTTCTTC. Residues: CASSQDYNEQFF.

This clone was observed at least ten times. The chain combines TRBV7-8 with TRBJ2-1, with D perhaps TRBD1 (6 bases). Between the trimmed V and J ends, which lost 1 base and 6 bases, there was a span of 13 bases. The CDR3 covers 15 residues. Germline CDR1 is SGHVS and CDR2 is FQNEAQ. Here the CDR3 reads CASSLGQDSPNEQFF. DNA for the CDR3: TGTGCCAGCAGCTTAGGGCAGGACAGCCCCAATGAGCAGTTCTTC.

The chain joins TRBV4-1 to TRBJ2-5; 11 bases are a match to TRBD2. The ends lost 4 bases at V and 2 bases at J; junction bases unmatched: 6. Per the germline V gene, CDR1 is MGHRA and CDR2 is YSYEKL. The CDR3 totals 16 residues. This chain's CDR3 is CASSLGLAGGQETQYF. The DNA of the CDR3 is TGCGCCAGCAGCCTTGGTCTAGCGGGGGGACAAGAGACCCAGTACTTC.

The rearrangement uses TRBV28 and TRBJ2-3, with D perhaps TRBD1 (6 bases). CDR1 and CDR2 (germline): MDHEN, SYDVKM. The V and J ends lost 8 bases and 7 bases respectively, with 10 bases between them. This CDR3 contains 11 residues. The CDR3 nucleotides read TGTGCCAGCGGGACAACCTATACGCAGTATTTT. This translates into CASGTTYTQYF. Full variable domain (remainder filled in from reference TRBV28 and TRBJ2-3): DVKVTQSSRYLVKRTGEKVFLECVQDMDHENMFWYRQDPGLGLRLIYFSYDVKMKEKGDIPEGYSVSREKKERFSLILESASTNQTSMYLCASGTTYTQYFGPGTRLTVL.

This clone has a handful of counts. This rearrangement joins TRBV4-1 to TRBJ2-3; TRBD2 agrees at 12 bases. The germline CDR1 and CDR2 sequences are MGHRA and YSYEKL. The J segment lost 11 bases and the V segment lost 6 bases, leaving 12 bases of the junction unmatched. The length of the CDR3 is 15 residues. The CDR3 here is CASSQNPASGGEQYF. The CDR3, as DNA: TGCGCCAGCAGTCAAAACCCAGCTAGCGGGGGGGAGCAGTATTTT.

Only a few counts were recorded for this clone. This CDR3 is CASSHRDRGSYEQYF. The CDR3 coding sequence is TGTGCCAGCAGCCACCGGGACAGGGGATCCTACGAGCAGTACTTC. The chain carries TRBV7-9 and TRBJ2-7; 10 positions agree with TRBD1. V shed 5 bases, J shed 1 base, and the junction held 5 bases outside the gene matches. The CDR3 contains 15 residues. From germline, CDR1 is SEHNR and CDR2 FQNEAQ (reference sequence).

V and J are TRBV29-1 and TRBJ1-1; 8 bases match TRBD1. Germline loops: CDR1 SQVTM, CDR2 ANQGSEA. Losses at the gene ends were 0 bases for V and 2 bases for J; bases not matched to a gene: 23. This CDR3 comprises 21 residues. The CDR3 reads CSVEDLRARTRTGHGNTEAFF. The CDR3 DNA sequence: TGCAGCGTTGAAGATCTTCGGGCCCGAACGAGGACAGGGCATGGAAACACTGAAGCTTTCTTT.

This clone was seen more than once but under ten times. The chain is built from TRBV29-1 and TRBJ2-3; D gene uncertain. The V end was cut by 3 bases, the J end by 2 bases, with 6 bases between. This CDR3 has 12 amino acids. CDR1 and CDR2 (germline): SQVTM, ANQGSEA. The CDR3 sequence is CSVDHPTDTQYF. The CDR3, as DNA: TGCAGCGTTGACCACCCCACAGATACGCAGTATTTT.